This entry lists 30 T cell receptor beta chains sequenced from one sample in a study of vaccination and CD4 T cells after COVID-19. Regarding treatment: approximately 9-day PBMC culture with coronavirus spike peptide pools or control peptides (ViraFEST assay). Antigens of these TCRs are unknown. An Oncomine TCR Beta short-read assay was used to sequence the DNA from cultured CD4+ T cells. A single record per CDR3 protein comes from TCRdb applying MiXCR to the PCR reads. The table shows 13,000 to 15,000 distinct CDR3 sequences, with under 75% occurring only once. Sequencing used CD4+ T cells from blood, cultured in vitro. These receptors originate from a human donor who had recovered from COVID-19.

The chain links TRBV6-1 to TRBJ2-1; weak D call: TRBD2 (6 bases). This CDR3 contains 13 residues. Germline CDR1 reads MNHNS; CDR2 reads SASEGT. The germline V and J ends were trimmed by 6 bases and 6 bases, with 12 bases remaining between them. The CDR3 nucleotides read TGTGCCAGCAGGGCTAGCGTGGGCAATGAGCAGTTCTTC. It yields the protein CASRASVGNEQFF.

In DNA form, the CDR3 reads TGTGCCAGCAGCTCGGAAAAAGACAGGGGTATATCCCAAGAGACCCAGTACTTC. It translates to CASSSEKDRGISQETQYF. The V gene is TRBV7-6, the J gene TRBJ2-5; TRBD1 matches 8 bases. CDR1 SGHVS and CDR2 FNYEAQ come from the germline V gene. The CDR3 is made up of 18 amino acids. V was pared by 4 bases and J by 1 base, with 14 bases of the junction left unmatched.

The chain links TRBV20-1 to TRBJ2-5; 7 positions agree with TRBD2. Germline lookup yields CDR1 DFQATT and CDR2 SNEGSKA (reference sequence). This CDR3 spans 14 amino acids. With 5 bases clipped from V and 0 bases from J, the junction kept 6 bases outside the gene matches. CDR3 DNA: TGCAGTGCTCTTGGCGGGGGTGACCAAGAGACCCAGTACTTC. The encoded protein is CSALGGGDQETQYF.

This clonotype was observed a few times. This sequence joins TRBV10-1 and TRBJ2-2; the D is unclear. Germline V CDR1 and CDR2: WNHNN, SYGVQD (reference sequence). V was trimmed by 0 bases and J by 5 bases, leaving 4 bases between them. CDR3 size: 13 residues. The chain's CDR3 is CASSESGTGELFF. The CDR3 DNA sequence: TGCGCCAGCAGTGAGTCTGGGACCGGGGAGCTGTTTTTT.

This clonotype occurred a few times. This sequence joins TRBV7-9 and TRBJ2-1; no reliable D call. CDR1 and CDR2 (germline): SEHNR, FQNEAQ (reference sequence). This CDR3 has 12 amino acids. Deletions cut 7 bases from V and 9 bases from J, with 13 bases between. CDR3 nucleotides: TGTGCCAGCAACCTATGGTACGCTGAGCAGTTCTTC. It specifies CASNLWYAEQFF. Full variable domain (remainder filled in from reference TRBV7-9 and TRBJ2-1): DTGVSQNPRHKITKRGQNVTFRCDPISEHNRLYWYRQTLGQGPEFLTYFQNEAQLEKSRLLSDRFSAERPKGSFSTLEIQRTEQGDSAMYLCASNLWYAEQFFGPGTRLTVL.

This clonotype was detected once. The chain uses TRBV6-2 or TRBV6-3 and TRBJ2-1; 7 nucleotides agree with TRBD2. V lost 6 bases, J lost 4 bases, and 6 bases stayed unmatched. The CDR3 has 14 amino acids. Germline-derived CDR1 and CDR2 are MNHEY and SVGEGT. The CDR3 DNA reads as TGTGCCAGCAGCCCCCTGGGAGGGTACAATGAGCAGTTCTTC. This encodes CASSPLGGYNEQFF.

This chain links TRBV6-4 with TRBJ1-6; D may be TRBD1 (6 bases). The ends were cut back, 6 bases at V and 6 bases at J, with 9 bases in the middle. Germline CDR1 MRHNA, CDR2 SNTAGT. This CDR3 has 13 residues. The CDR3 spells CASSDRSNSPLHF. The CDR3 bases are TGTGCCAGCAGCGACAGGTCTAATTCACCCCTCCACTTT.

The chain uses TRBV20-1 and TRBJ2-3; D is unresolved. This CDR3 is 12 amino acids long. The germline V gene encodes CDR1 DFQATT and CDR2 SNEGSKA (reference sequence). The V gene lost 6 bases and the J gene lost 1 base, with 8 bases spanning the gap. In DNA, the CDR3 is TGCAGTGCAACCCGGGGCACAGATACGCAGTATTTT. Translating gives CSATRGTDTQYF.

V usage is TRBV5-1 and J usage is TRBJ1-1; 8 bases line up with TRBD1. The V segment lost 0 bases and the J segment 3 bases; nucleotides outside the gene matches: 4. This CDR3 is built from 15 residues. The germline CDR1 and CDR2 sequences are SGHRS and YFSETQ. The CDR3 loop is CASSLEGRGHTEAFF. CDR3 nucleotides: TGCGCCAGCAGCTTGGAGGGCAGGGGGCACACTGAAGCTTTCTTT.

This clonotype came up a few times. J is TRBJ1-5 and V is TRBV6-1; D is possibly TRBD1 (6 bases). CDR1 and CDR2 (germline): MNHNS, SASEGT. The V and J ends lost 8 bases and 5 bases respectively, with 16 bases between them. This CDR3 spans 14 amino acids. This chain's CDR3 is CASGGAGYHQPQHF. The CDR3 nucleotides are TGTGCCAGCGGGGGGGCAGGCTATCATCAGCCCCAGCATTTT.

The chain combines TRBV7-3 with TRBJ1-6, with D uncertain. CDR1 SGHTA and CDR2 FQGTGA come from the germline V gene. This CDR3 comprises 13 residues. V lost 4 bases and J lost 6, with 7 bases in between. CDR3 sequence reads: CASSSRRNSPLHF. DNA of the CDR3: TGTGCCAGCAGCTCAAGACGTAATTCACCCCTCCACTTT.

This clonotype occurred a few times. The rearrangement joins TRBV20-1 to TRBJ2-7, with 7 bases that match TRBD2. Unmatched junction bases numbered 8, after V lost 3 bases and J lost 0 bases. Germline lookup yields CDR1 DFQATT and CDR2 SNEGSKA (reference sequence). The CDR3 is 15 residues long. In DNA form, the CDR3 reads TGCAGTGCTAGTCGTCCTAGCGGAATCTCCTACGAGCAGTACTTC. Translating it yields CSASRPSGISYEQYF.

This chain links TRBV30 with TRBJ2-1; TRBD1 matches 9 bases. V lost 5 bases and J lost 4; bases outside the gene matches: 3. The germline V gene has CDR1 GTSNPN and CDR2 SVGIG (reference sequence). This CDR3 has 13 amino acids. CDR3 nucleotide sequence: TGTGCCTGGGACAGGGGGAGTTACAATGAGCAGTTCTTC. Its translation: CAWDRGSYNEQFF. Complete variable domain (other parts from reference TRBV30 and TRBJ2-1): SQTIHQWPATLVQPVGSPLSLECTVEGTSNPNLYWYRQAAGRGLQLLFYSVGIGQISSEVPQNLSASRPQDRQFILSSKKLLLSDSGFYLCAWDRGSYNEQFFGPGTRLTVL.

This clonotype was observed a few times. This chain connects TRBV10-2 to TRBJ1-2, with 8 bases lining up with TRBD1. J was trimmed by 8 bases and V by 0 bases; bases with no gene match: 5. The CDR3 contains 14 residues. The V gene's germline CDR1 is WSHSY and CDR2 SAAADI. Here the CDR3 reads CASSESRQGLGYTF. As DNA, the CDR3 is TGCGCCAGCAGTGAGTCCCGACAGGGGCTCGGCTACACCTTC.

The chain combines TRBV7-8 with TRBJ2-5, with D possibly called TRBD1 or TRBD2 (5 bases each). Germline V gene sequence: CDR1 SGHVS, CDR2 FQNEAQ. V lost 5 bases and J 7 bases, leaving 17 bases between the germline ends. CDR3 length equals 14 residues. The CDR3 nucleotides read TGTGCCAGCAGCCCACGGGTCCGAGGGGCGACCCAGTACTTC. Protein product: CASSPRVRGATQYF.

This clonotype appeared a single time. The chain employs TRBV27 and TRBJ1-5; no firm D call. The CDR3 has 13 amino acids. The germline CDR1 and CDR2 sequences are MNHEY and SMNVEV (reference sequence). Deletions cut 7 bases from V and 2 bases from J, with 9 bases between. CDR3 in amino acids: CASKKGRNQPQHF. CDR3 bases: TGTGCCAGCAAAAAAGGCCGCAATCAGCCCCAGCATTTT.

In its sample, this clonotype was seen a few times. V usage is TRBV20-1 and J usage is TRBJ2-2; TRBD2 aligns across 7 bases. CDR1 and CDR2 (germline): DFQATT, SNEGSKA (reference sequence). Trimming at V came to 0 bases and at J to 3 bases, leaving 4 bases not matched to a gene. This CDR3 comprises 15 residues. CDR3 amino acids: CSARELGGDTGELFF. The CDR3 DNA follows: TGCAGTGCTAGAGAACTTGGGGGGGACACCGGGGAGCTGTTTTTT.

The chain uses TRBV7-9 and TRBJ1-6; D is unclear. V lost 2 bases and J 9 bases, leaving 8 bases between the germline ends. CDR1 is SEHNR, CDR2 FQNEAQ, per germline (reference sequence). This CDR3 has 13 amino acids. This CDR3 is CASSLLEGSPLHF. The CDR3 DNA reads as TGTGCCAGCAGCTTACTCGAAGGTTCACCCCTCCACTTT.

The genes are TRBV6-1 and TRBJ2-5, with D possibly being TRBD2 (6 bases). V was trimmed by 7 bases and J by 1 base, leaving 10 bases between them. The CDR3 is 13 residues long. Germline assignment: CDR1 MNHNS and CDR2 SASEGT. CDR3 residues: CASTEGLQETQYF. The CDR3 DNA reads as TGTGCCAGCACTGAGGGACTCCAAGAGACCCAGTACTTC.

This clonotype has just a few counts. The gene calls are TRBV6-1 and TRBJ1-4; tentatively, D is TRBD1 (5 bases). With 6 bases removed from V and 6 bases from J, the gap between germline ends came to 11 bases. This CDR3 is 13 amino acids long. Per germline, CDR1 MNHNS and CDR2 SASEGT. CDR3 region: CASRVRDHEKLFF. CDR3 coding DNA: TGTGCCAGCAGAGTCAGGGACCATGAAAAACTGTTTTTT.

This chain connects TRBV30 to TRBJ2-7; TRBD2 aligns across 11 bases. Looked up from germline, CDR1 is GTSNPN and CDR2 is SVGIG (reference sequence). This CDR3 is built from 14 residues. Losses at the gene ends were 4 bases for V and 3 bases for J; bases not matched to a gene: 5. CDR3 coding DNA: TGTGCCTGGAAAGGGACTAGCGGTGGCTACGAGCAGTACTTC. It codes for CAWKGTSGGYEQYF.

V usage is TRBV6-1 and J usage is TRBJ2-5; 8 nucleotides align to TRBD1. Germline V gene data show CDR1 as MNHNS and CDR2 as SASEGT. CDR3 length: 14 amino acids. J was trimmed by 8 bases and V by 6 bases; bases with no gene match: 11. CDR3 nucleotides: TGTGCCAGCAGGGGGGGACAGGCCCTTGTCACCCAGTACTTC. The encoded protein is CASRGGQALVTQYF.

CDR3 nucleotide sequence: TGCGCCAGCAGCCCGAAGGGGGCGGGAGGGGGTTCAGATACGCAGTATTTT. The encoded protein is CASSPKGAGGGSDTQYF. The chain recombines TRBV4-1 with TRBJ2-3; 9 nucleotides line up with TRBD2. Germline-derived CDR1 and CDR2 are MGHRA and YSYEKL. Trimming took 4 bases from V and 4 from J; bases not matched to a gene: 12. The CDR3 totals 17 residues.

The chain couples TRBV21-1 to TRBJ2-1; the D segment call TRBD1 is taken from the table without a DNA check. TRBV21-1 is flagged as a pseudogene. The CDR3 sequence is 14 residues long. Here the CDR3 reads CASSKSLSGCEQFF. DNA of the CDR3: TGTGCCAGCAGCAAATCCCTGTCGGGCTGTGAGCAGTTCTTC.

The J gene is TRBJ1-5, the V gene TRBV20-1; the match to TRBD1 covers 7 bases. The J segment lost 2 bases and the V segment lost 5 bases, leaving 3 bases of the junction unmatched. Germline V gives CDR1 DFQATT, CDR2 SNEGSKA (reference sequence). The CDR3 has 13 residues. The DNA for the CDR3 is TGCAGTGCTTCAGGGGGAGGCAATCAGCCCCAGCATTTT. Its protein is CSASGGGNQPQHF.

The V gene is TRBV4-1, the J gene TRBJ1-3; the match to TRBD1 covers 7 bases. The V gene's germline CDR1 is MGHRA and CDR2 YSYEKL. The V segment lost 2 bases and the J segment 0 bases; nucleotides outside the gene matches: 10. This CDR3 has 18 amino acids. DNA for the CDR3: TGCGCCAGCAGCCAACCCCCCAGGGACAGCCTCTCTGGAAACACCATATATTTT. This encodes CASSQPPRDSLSGNTIYF.

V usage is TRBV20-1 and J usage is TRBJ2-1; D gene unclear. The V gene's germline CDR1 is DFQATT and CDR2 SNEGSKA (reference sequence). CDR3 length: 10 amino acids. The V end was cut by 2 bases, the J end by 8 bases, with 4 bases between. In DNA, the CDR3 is TGCAGTGCTAGAAAGGATGAGCAGTTCTTC. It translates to CSARKDEQFF.

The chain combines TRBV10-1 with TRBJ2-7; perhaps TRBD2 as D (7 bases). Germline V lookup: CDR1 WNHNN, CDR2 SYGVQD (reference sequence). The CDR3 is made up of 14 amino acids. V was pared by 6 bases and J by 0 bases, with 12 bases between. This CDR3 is CASSQGGDSYEQYF. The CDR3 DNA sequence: TGCGCCAGCAGCCAAGGGGGGGACTCCTACGAGCAGTACTTC.

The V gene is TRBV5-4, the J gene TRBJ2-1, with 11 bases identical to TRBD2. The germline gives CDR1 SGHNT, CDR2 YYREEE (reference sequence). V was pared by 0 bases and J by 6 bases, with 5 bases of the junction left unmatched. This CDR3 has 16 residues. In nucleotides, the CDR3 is TGTGCCAGCAGCTTGGACCTAGCGGGAGGTTCCAATGAGCAGTTCTTC. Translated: CASSLDLAGGSNEQFF.

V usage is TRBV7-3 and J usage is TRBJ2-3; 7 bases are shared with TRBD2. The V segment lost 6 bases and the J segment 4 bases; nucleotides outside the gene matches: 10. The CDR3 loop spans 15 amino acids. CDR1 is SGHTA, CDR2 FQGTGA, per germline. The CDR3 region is CASSIKLAGPDTQYF. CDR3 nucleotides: TGTGCCAGCAGTATAAAATTAGCGGGCCCAGATACGCAGTATTTT.